This T cell receptor (beta chain) appears in the sequencing data of a study of early stage breast cancer tumors. Findings and caveats of the study: Compared with adjacent normal breast tissue, tumors showed roughly 2.5-fold greater T cell density and higher clonality.

Looked up from germline, CDR1 is MNHEY and CDR2 is SVGAGI. V shed 4 bases and J shed 7 bases, with 17 bases lying between them. The length of the CDR3 is 15 residues. On this clone itself: Its antigen is currently unknown.

This table comes from immunoSEQ multiplex PCR, and its TCRdb copy is limited to in-frame clones, with some not included. The repertoire has 69,000 or so clones, less than 90% of them found once; the top ten carry approximately 4.8%. The rearrangement links TRBV6-5 to TRBJ1-5; possible D gene TRBD1, 5 bases. The sequence came from a person aged 35-49 years with breast cancer. The sample taken for sequencing was blood. The CDR3 DNA is TGTGCCAGCAGTTTAAACTCAGGGACTGTGCAGCCCCAGCATTTT. It translates to CASSLNSGTVQPQHF.